A selection of T cell receptor beta chains follows, all from one sample in a study of blood T cell repertoires in COVID-19. Profiled with immunoSEQ multiplex PCR; TCRdb holds only in-frame clones, not every one. The data hold 200,000 to 250,000 clones, with roughly four fifths observed a single time. Sequencing used PBMCs or T cells enriched from blood (not recorded which). All receptors come from a man aged 40-50 years who had recovered from COVID-19. Each CDR3 is given with its conserved first and last residue. Fields, in order: clone size, V gene, J gene, D gene, CDR3 protein, CDR3 DNA. A D gene is named only where the DNA matches it firmly. Rows may omit the clone size; those that give it use once, few, many or a size class.

clone_size: once; v_call: TRBV6-1; j_call: TRBJ1-2; d_call: .; cdr3_aa: CASSEVTPPGYTF; cdr3_nt: TGTGCCAGCAGTGAAGTAACACCTCCTGGCTACACCTTC
clone_size: .; v_call: TRBV2; j_call: TRBJ2-1; d_call: TRBD2; cdr3_aa: CASRGLASYNEQFF; cdr3_nt: TGTGCCAGCAGGGGACTAGCGAGTTACAATGAGCAGTTCTTC
clone_size: .; v_call: TRBV6-5; j_call: TRBJ1-2; d_call: .; cdr3_aa: CASSSTEAVNIDGYTF; cdr3_nt: TGTGCCAGCAGTTCGACTGAGGCAGTCAACATCGATGGCTACACCTTC
clone_size: .; v_call: TRBV29-1; j_call: TRBJ2-1; d_call: TRBD2; cdr3_aa: CSVGGQREYNEQFF; cdr3_nt: TGCAGCGTTGGAGGTCAGCGGGAGTACAATGAGCAGTTCTTC
clone_size: few; v_call: TRBV30; j_call: TRBJ2-3; d_call: .; cdr3_aa: CAWSTDSYTQYF; cdr3_nt: TGTGCCTGGAGTACGGACAGTTATACGCAGTATTTT
clone_size: .; v_call: TRBV19; j_call: TRBJ1-5; d_call: .; cdr3_aa: CASSMTPSNQPQHF; cdr3_nt: TGTGCCAGTAGTATGACTCCTAGCAATCAGCCCCAGCATTTT
clone_size: few; v_call: TRBV11-3; j_call: TRBJ2-3; d_call: TRBD2; cdr3_aa: CASSLTSGSVTDTQYF; cdr3_nt: TGTGCCAGCAGCTTGACTAGCGGGAGTGTAACAGATACGCAGTATTTT
clone_size: .; v_call: TRBV24-1; j_call: TRBJ2-1; d_call: .; cdr3_aa: CATSDPGTSRSNEQFF; cdr3_nt: TGTGCCACCAGTGATCCCGGGACTTCACGTAGCAATGAGCAGTTCTTC
clone_size: .; v_call: TRBV7-3; j_call: TRBJ1-1; d_call: .; cdr3_aa: CASSLTRNTEAFF; cdr3_nt: TGTGCCAGCAGCTTAACTAGGAACACTGAAGCTTTCTTT
clone_size: once; v_call: TRBV6-5; j_call: TRBJ1-1; d_call: .; cdr3_aa: CANSQGGVRTEAFF; cdr3_nt: TGTGCCAACTCGCAAGGGGGGGTACGAACTGAAGCTTTCTTT
clone_size: .; v_call: TRBV25-1; j_call: TRBJ2-7; d_call: TRBD2; cdr3_aa: CASREERDSSYEQYF; cdr3_nt: TGTGCCAGCAGAGAAGAGCGGGATAGCTCCTACGAGCAGTACTTC
clone_size: .; v_call: TRBV14; j_call: TRBJ2-5; d_call: .; cdr3_aa: CASSPSGQLTQYF; cdr3_nt: TGTGCCAGCAGCCCGTCCGGACAACTAACCCAGTACTTC
clone_size: .; v_call: TRBV24-1; j_call: TRBJ1-5; d_call: .; cdr3_aa: CATSDANRASQHF; cdr3_nt: TGTGCCACCAGTGATGCCAACAGGGCGTCCCAGCATTTT
clone_size: .; v_call: TRBV7-7; j_call: TRBJ2-2; d_call: TRBD2; cdr3_aa: CASSPGLAGVRAGELFF; cdr3_nt: TGTGCCAGCAGCCCGGGACTAGCGGGAGTTCGGGCCGGGGAGCTGTTTTTT
clone_size: .; v_call: TRBV4-1; j_call: TRBJ1-2; d_call: .; cdr3_aa: CASSSSLTFIGYTF; cdr3_nt: TGCGCCAGCAGCTCCAGCTTGACTTTTATCGGCTACACCTTC
clone_size: .; v_call: TRBV6-5; j_call: TRBJ1-3; d_call: TRBD1; cdr3_aa: CASSYSWTGAGNTIYF; cdr3_nt: TGTGCCAGCAGTTACTCATGGACAGGGGCTGGAAACACCATATATTTT
clone_size: .; v_call: TRBV18; j_call: TRBJ1-2; d_call: TRBD1; cdr3_aa: CASSLGQNYGYTF; cdr3_nt: TGTGCCAGCTCGCTGGGACAGAACTATGGCTACACCTTC
clone_size: .; v_call: TRBV18; j_call: TRBJ1-6; d_call: .; cdr3_aa: CASSPGGTNSPLHF; cdr3_nt: TGTGCCAGCTCACCTGGGGGGACCAATTCACCCCTCCACTTT
clone_size: .; v_call: TRBV20-1; j_call: TRBJ1-2; d_call: .; cdr3_aa: CSARDGGSYTF; cdr3_nt: TGCAGTGCTAGAGACGGGGGTAGCTACACCTTC
clone_size: once; v_call: TRBV24-1; j_call: TRBJ2-1; d_call: TRBD1; cdr3_aa: CATSDRTGSSYNEQFF; cdr3_nt: TGTGCCACCAGTGACCGGACAGGGAGCTCCTACAATGAGCAGTTCTTC
clone_size: .; v_call: TRBV5-1; j_call: TRBJ2-7; d_call: .; cdr3_aa: CASSASRQSEQYF; cdr3_nt: TGCGCCAGCAGCGCCTCCCGACAGTCTGAGCAGTACTTC
clone_size: .; v_call: TRBV3-1/TRBV3-2; j_call: TRBJ2-2; d_call: .; cdr3_aa: CASSLRQNTGELFF; cdr3_nt: TGTGCCAGCAGCCTCCGACAGAACACCGGGGAGCTGTTTTTT
clone_size: .; v_call: TRBV2; j_call: TRBJ1-2; d_call: TRBD1; cdr3_aa: CASADRGPGGYTF; cdr3_nt: TGTGCCAGCGCCGACAGGGGGCCGGGTGGCTACACCTTC
clone_size: .; v_call: TRBV18; j_call: TRBJ2-7; d_call: TRBD1; cdr3_aa: CASSEDRGSSYEQYF; cdr3_nt: TGTGCCAGCTCAGAGGACAGGGGGAGCTCCTACGAGCAGTACTTC
clone_size: .; v_call: TRBV25-1; j_call: TRBJ2-1; d_call: TRBD2; cdr3_aa: CASAGLAGNEQFF; cdr3_nt: TGTGCCAGCGCCGGACTAGCGGGAAATGAGCAGTTCTTC
clone_size: .; v_call: TRBV4-1; j_call: TRBJ1-5; d_call: .; cdr3_aa: CASSQRAGGNQPQHF; cdr3_nt: TGCGCCAGCAGCCAGCGCGCAGGTGGCAATCAGCCCCAGCATTTT
clone_size: .; v_call: TRBV2; j_call: TRBJ1-1; d_call: .; cdr3_aa: CASSEGGTEAFF; cdr3_nt: TGTGCCAGCAGTGAGGGGGGCACTGAAGCTTTCTTT
clone_size: .; v_call: TRBV23-1; j_call: TRBJ1-5; d_call: TRBD1; cdr3_aa: CASSPRQGRSNQPQHF; cdr3_nt: TGCGCCAGCAGTCCCCGACAGGGTAGGAGCAATCAGCCCCAGCATTTT
clone_size: .; v_call: TRBV7-8; j_call: TRBJ1-2; d_call: .; cdr3_aa: CASSPRGRDNANYGYTF; cdr3_nt: TGTGCCAGCAGCCCCAGGGGTAGGGACAACGCTAACTATGGCTACACCTTC
clone_size: .; v_call: TRBV7-9; j_call: TRBJ1-2; d_call: .; cdr3_aa: CASSLAWTNTNYGYTF; cdr3_nt: TGTGCCAGCAGCTTAGCCTGGACAAATACTAACTATGGCTACACCTTC
clone_size: .; v_call: TRBV7-2; j_call: TRBJ1-1; d_call: .; cdr3_aa: CASSLGPLGGRAFF; cdr3_nt: TGTGCCAGCAGCTTAGGGCCCCTAGGGGGTAGAGCTTTCTTT
clone_size: .; v_call: TRBV6-1; j_call: TRBJ2-7; d_call: .; cdr3_aa: CASSEVTAGGSYEQYF; cdr3_nt: TGTGCCAGCAGTGAAGTAACCGCAGGGGGGTCCTACGAGCAGTACTTC
clone_size: few; v_call: TRBV2; j_call: TRBJ2-1; d_call: .; cdr3_aa: CASSGLVDNEQFF; cdr3_nt: TGTGCCAGCAGTGGGCTCGTCGACAATGAGCAGTTCTTC
clone_size: .; v_call: TRBV7-9; j_call: TRBJ2-2; d_call: .; cdr3_aa: CASSRLQGTSGELFF; cdr3_nt: TGTGCCAGCAGTCGATTACAGGGAACCTCGGGGGAGCTGTTTTTT
clone_size: once; v_call: TRBV24-1; j_call: TRBJ2-2; d_call: TRBD1; cdr3_aa: CATSDTDRDTGELFF; cdr3_nt: TGTGCCACCAGTGATACGGACAGGGACACCGGGGAGCTGTTTTTT
clone_size: .; v_call: TRBV27; j_call: TRBJ1-1; d_call: .; cdr3_aa: CASRRTGPRARDGAFF; cdr3_nt: TGTGCCAGCAGACGAACGGGCCCCCGAGCGAGGGATGGGGCTTTCTTT
clone_size: .; v_call: TRBV18; j_call: TRBJ1-2; d_call: TRBD1; cdr3_aa: CASSPAGQGAFGYTF; cdr3_nt: TGTGCCAGCTCCCCGGCGGGACAGGGGGCTTTTGGCTACACCTTC
clone_size: .; v_call: TRBV11-2; j_call: TRBJ2-5; d_call: TRBD2; cdr3_aa: CASSLDGLAGEETQYF; cdr3_nt: TGTGCCAGCAGCTTAGATGGTCTAGCGGGGGAAGAGACCCAGTACTTC
clone_size: .; v_call: TRBV3-1/TRBV3-2; j_call: TRBJ2-3; d_call: .; cdr3_aa: CASSPPQTDTQYF; cdr3_nt: TGTGCCAGCAGCCCCCCACAGACAGATACGCAGTATTTT
clone_size: .; v_call: TRBV7-9; j_call: TRBJ2-1; d_call: TRBD2; cdr3_aa: CASRARDGTTNNEQFF; cdr3_nt: TGTGCCAGCAGAGCGCGCGATGGGACTACCAACAATGAGCAGTTCTTC
clone_size: .; v_call: TRBV6-5; j_call: TRBJ1-1; d_call: TRBD1; cdr3_aa: CASRRQGDTEAFF; cdr3_nt: TGTGCCAGCAGAAGACAGGGAGACACTGAAGCTTTCTTT
clone_size: once; v_call: TRBV24-1; j_call: TRBJ2-1; d_call: .; cdr3_aa: CATSAPGQSYNEQFF; cdr3_nt: TGTGCCACCAGTGCCCCCGGACAGTCCTACAATGAGCAGTTCTTC
clone_size: once; v_call: TRBV19; j_call: TRBJ2-5; d_call: TRBD2; cdr3_aa: CASSAGTSAAETQYF; cdr3_nt: TGTGCCAGTAGTGCAGGGACTAGTGCGGCGGAGACCCAGTACTTC
clone_size: .; v_call: TRBV30; j_call: TRBJ2-7; d_call: .; cdr3_aa: CAWSVIAGGEQYF; cdr3_nt: TGTGCCTGGAGTGTCATCGCCGGGGGCGAGCAGTACTTC
clone_size: .; v_call: TRBV3-1/TRBV3-2; j_call: TRBJ2-1; d_call: TRBD2; cdr3_aa: CASSQETSGKRGEQFF; cdr3_nt: TGTGCCAGCAGCCAGGAGACTAGCGGGAAACGAGGTGAGCAGTTCTTC
clone_size: .; v_call: TRBV25-1; j_call: TRBJ1-1; d_call: .; cdr3_aa: CASSELGQNEAFF; cdr3_nt: TGTGCCAGCAGTGAATTAGGACAGAATGAAGCTTTCTTT
clone_size: .; v_call: TRBV29-1; j_call: TRBJ2-7; d_call: .; cdr3_aa: CSAQTEASSYEQYF; cdr3_nt: TGCAGCGCCCAGACAGAAGCTAGCTCCTACGAGCAGTACTTC
clone_size: .; v_call: TRBV7-9; j_call: TRBJ1-3; d_call: TRBD1; cdr3_aa: CASSEGQPRSGNTIYF; cdr3_nt: TGTGCCAGCAGCGAGGGACAGCCCCGCTCTGGAAACACCATATATTTT
clone_size: .; v_call: TRBV2; j_call: TRBJ1-3; d_call: .; cdr3_aa: CASGRGGGNTIYF; cdr3_nt: TGTGCCAGCGGCAGGGGTGGTGGAAACACCATATATTTT
clone_size: .; v_call: TRBV21-1; j_call: TRBJ1-5; d_call: .; cdr3_aa: CAGKTGSGNQPQHF; cdr3_nt: TGTGCCGGCAAGACAGGGAGTGGCAATCAGCCCCAGCATTTT
clone_size: .; v_call: TRBV7-3; j_call: TRBJ2-1; d_call: .; cdr3_aa: CASSRTANTNNEQFF; cdr3_nt: TGTGCCAGCAGCCGAACTGCAAACACTAACAATGAGCAGTTCTTC
clone_size: .; v_call: TRBV5-1; j_call: TRBJ1-4; d_call: TRBD1; cdr3_aa: CASSSDRGNEKLFF; cdr3_nt: TGCGCCAGCAGCTCGGACAGGGGAAATGAAAAACTGTTTTTT
clone_size: once; v_call: TRBV7-9; j_call: TRBJ1-1; d_call: .; cdr3_aa: CASSLYRDTTMNTEAFF; cdr3_nt: TGTGCCAGCAGCTTATATCGGGACACCACTATGAACACTGAAGCTTTCTTT
clone_size: .; v_call: TRBV6-5; j_call: TRBJ1-1; d_call: TRBD1; cdr3_aa: CASIFDRGRTEAFF; cdr3_nt: TGTGCCAGCATTTTTGACAGGGGCCGCACTGAAGCTTTCTTT
clone_size: .; v_call: TRBV4-1; j_call: TRBJ2-5; d_call: .; cdr3_aa: CASSPSLTTPGLQETQYF; cdr3_nt: TGCGCCAGCAGCCCTTCCCTCACAACTCCGGGACTGCAAGAGACCCAGTACTTC
clone_size: .; v_call: TRBV7-2; j_call: TRBJ1-5; d_call: .; cdr3_aa: CASSLAWPNQPQHF; cdr3_nt: TGTGCCAGCAGCTTAGCTTGGCCTAATCAGCCCCAGCATTTT
clone_size: few; v_call: TRBV6-5; j_call: TRBJ1-5; d_call: TRBD1; cdr3_aa: CASVFYGQDNQPQHF; cdr3_nt: TGTGCCAGCGTTTTCTACGGACAGGACAATCAGCCCCAGCATTTT
clone_size: few; v_call: TRBV3-1/TRBV3-2; j_call: TRBJ1-1; d_call: .; cdr3_aa: CASSQGLRFGAFF; cdr3_nt: TGTGCCAGCAGCCAAGGGTTGAGATTCGGAGCTTTCTTT